These T cell receptor beta chains were read from a single sample in a study of blood T cell repertoires in COVID-19. Repertoires were generated with immunoSEQ multiplex PCR, while TCRdb's copy carries only in-frame clones and drops some. This sample has just under 250,000 clones, with approximately 86% found just once. Source material: peripheral blood. These receptors came from a woman aged 25-40 years who had recovered from COVID-19. The CDR3 runs from the conserved cysteine through the conserved F or W. D genes are given only for firm matches. Clone size is stated in some rows and not others, as once, few, many or a class when expanded.

v_call	d_call	clone_size	j_call	cdr3_nt	cdr3_aa
TRBV3-1/TRBV3-2	TRBD1	NA	TRBJ2-5	TGTGCCAGCAGCCAGCTACAGGGGGACCAAGAGACCCAGTACTTC	CASSQLQGDQETQYF
TRBV20-1	NA	few	TRBJ2-5	TGCAGTGCTAGTCGCGGGGGCCTTCAAGAGACCCAGTACTTC	CSASRGGLQETQYF
TRBV2	TRBD2	NA	TRBJ2-3	TGTGCCAGCCTTGCCGTGACTAGCGGGGGGATTGGTTACGGAGATACGCAGTATTTT	CASLAVTSGGIGYGDTQYF
TRBV6-4	TRBD1	once	TRBJ2-3	TGTGCCAGCGCGGACAGGGGGGGCACAGATACGCAGTATTTT	CASADRGGTDTQYF
TRBV19	NA	NA	TRBJ1-5	TGTGCCAGTAGACTACAGGGTTACAATCAGCCCCAGCATTTT	CASRLQGYNQPQHF
TRBV7-2	NA	NA	TRBJ1-6	TGTGCCAGCAGCCCACAGTCCCTATCGGATTCACCCCTCCACTTT	CASSPQSLSDSPLHF
TRBV6-5	NA	NA	TRBJ2-6	TGTGCCAGCGTCCTTAGCGATGGGGCCAACGTCCTGACTTTC	CASVLSDGANVLTF
TRBV9	NA	NA	TRBJ2-3	TGTGCCAGCAGCGGCGGTACCACAGATACGCAGTATTTT	CASSGGTTDTQYF
TRBV6-5	NA	NA	TRBJ2-7	TGTGCCAGCAGTTACGCCGACAGGACTCCCTCCTACGAGCAGTACTTC	CASSYADRTPSYEQYF
TRBV4-1	TRBD2	NA	TRBJ2-3	TGCGCCAGCAGCCAAGGGCGACTAGCGGGGGTTAGCACAGATACGCAGTATTTT	CASSQGRLAGVSTDTQYF
TRBV3-1/TRBV3-2	NA	NA	TRBJ1-1	TGTGCCAGCAGCTCCGGGGTCTTCGTTCGGAACACTGAAGCTTTCTTT	CASSSGVFVRNTEAFF
TRBV2	NA	NA	TRBJ1-2	TGTGCCAGCAGTGACGAGGGCTATGGCTACACCTTC	CASSDEGYGYTF
TRBV15	TRBD2	NA	TRBJ2-6	TGTGCCACCAGCCCTTGGGGGGGGGTTGGGGCCAACGTCCTGACTTTC	CATSPWGGVGANVLTF
TRBV19	TRBD1	NA	TRBJ1-5	TGTGCCGGGAGACAGGGGTTAGGTAGCAATCAGCCCCAGCATTTT	CAGRQGLGSNQPQHF
TRBV27	NA	NA	TRBJ1-5	TGTGCCAGCAGTTTAAGCAGGGCGGCCAATCAGCCCCAGCATTTT	CASSLSRAANQPQHF
TRBV6-5	TRBD2	NA	TRBJ2-7	TGTGCCAGCAGTTACCGTCCGGGGGGGCGGGGCGAGCAGTACTTC	CASSYRPGGRGEQYF
TRBV6-1	NA	once	TRBJ2-1	TGTGCCAGCAGTGAAATGCCCCTAGCAGCGAATGAGCAGTTCTTC	CASSEMPLAANEQFF
TRBV6-5	NA	once	TRBJ2-7	TGTGCCAGCAGAGCATGGACAGTACAACACTACGAGCAGTACTTC	CASRAWTVQHYEQYF
TRBV10-3	TRBD1	NA	TRBJ1-2	TGTGCCATCAGTGGACTCAAGGGGGCAGGGGAGTATGGCTACACCTTC	CAISGLKGAGEYGYTF
TRBV5-6	NA	NA	TRBJ1-1	TGTGCCAGCAGCCCCGGGACACTCGAAGCTTTCTTT	CASSPGTLEAFF
TRBV9	NA	NA	TRBJ2-1	TGTGCCAGCAGCCTCACCCAGGGTGCTTACAATGAGCAGTTCTTC	CASSLTQGAYNEQFF
TRBV10-3	NA	few	TRBJ2-4	TGTGCCATCAGTGAGGAGAGGAACATTCAGTACTTC	CAISEERNIQYF
TRBV7-9	TRBD2	NA	TRBJ2-1	TGTGCCAGCAGCTTAGCCCAGCGGGGGGGTAATGAGCAGTTCTTC	CASSLAQRGGNEQFF
TRBV27	TRBD1	once	TRBJ1-1	TGTGCCAGCAGTTTTGGGACAGGGGCCACTGAAGCTTTCTTT	CASSFGTGATEAFF
TRBV9	NA	NA	TRBJ1-1	TGTGCCAGCAGCGTAGTCGAACATTTGAACACTGAAGCTTTCTTT	CASSVVEHLNTEAFF
TRBV6-2/TRBV6-3	TRBD1	NA	TRBJ1-3	TGTGCCAGCAGCCTCGGACAGGGATCTGGAAACACCATATATTTT	CASSLGQGSGNTIYF
TRBV5-4	TRBD2	NA	TRBJ2-2	TGTGCCAGCAGCTCAACCCAGCGGGGGGGATGGGGCACCGGGGAGCTGTTTTTT	CASSSTQRGGWGTGELFF
TRBV7-8	TRBD2	NA	TRBJ2-7	TGTGCCAGCAGCTCACCGGGACTAGCGGGGGGGCCGCCTAGCGAGCAGTACTTC	CASSSPGLAGGPPSEQYF
TRBV6-5	NA	NA	TRBJ2-2	TGTGCCAGCAGTACCCACACAGTCACCGGGGAGCTGTTTTTT	CASSTHTVTGELFF
TRBV4-2	TRBD1	NA	TRBJ2-7	TGTGCCAGCAGCCAAGATCTAGCCCAGGGGGCGTACGAGCAGTACTTC	CASSQDLAQGAYEQYF
TRBV14	TRBD2	NA	TRBJ2-7	TGTGCCAGCAGCCAAGAGGAGACTAGCGGGGGGGCCTACGAGCAGTACTTC	CASSQEETSGGAYEQYF
TRBV6-6	NA	NA	TRBJ1-4	TGTGCCAGCCAAAAGGGATCGAGGGAAACTAATGAAAAACTGTTTTTT	CASQKGSRETNEKLFF
TRBV5-1	NA	NA	TRBJ2-5	TGCGCCAGCAGCTTGGAAGGGTCCCAGGGAGAGACCCAGTACTTC	CASSLEGSQGETQYF
TRBV7-2	NA	NA	TRBJ2-7	TGTGCCAGCAGCTTAGTGGGGGGTTTAGTCTACGAGCAGTACTTC	CASSLVGGLVYEQYF
TRBV3-1/TRBV3-2	NA	NA	TRBJ2-3	TGTGCCAGCAGCCCTAGAGACTTCCCCACAGATACGCAGTATTTT	CASSPRDFPTDTQYF